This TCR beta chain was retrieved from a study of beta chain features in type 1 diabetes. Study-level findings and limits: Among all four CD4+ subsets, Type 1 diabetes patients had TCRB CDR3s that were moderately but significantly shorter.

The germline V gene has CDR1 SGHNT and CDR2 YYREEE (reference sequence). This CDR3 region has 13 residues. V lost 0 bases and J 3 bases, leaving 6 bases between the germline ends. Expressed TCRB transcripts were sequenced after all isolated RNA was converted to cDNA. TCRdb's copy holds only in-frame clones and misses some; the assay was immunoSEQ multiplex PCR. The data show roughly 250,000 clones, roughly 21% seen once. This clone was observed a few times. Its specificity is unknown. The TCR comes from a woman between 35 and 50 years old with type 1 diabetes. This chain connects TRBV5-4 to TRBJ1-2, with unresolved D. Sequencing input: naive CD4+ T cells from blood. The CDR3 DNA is TGTGCCAGCAGCTTGGGTGAGGACTATGGCTACACCTTC. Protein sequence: CASSLGEDYGYTF.